This T cell receptor (beta chain) comes out of a study of shared T cell receptors in the human thymus. Trimming removed 0 bases from V and 7 bases from J; junction bases left unmatched: 5. CDR3 length: 14 residues. Germline V gene sequence: CDR1 MNHEY, CDR2 SVGAGI. Method: immunoSEQ multiplex PCR; TCRdb's copy keeps in-frame clones and lacks some. The repertoire includes more than 550,000 clones, 75% to 90% of them detected once, and more than 0.01% sits in the top ten. This clone appeared a few times. This sample was also put to use in a study of human thymus T cells. This second report adds: Related research described thymic repertoires that were highly overlapping among unrelated individuals.

The source material was thymocytes. V usage is TRBV6-5 and J usage is TRBJ1-2; 7 bases match TRBD1. The clonotype originates from a girl under three years old with a congenital heart defect. The CDR3 region is CASSYSEQGSGYTF. CDR3 nucleotide sequence: TGTGCCAGCAGTTACTCCGAACAGGGGTCTGGCTACACCTTC.